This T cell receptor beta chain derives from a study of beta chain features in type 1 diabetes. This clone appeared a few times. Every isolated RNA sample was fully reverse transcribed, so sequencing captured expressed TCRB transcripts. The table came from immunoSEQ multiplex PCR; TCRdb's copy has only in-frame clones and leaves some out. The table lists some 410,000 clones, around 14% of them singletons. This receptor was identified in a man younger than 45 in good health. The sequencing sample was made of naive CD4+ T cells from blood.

CDR3 sequence (DNA): TGCGCCAGCAGTGGCCGGCCCACAGATACGCAGTATTTT. Its translation: CASSGRPTDTQYF. The genes are TRBV10-1 and TRBJ2-3; D gene ambiguous. V gave up 4 bases and J gave up 2 bases, with 7 bases separating them. The germline V gene encodes CDR1 WNHNN and CDR2 SYGVQD (reference sequence). The CDR3 totals 13 residues.